This is a list of T cell receptor beta chains from one sample in a study of Graves' ophthalmopathy and Graves' hyperthyroidism. Via MiXCR, TCRdb re-called the multiplex PCR reads, giving one row per CDR3 protein. The table has approximately 540,000 distinct CDR3 sequences, less than 45% seen once. Material: peripheral blood or thyroid tissue (not recorded which). These receptors originate from an adult man with Graves' hyperthyroidism. Each CDR3 is given with its conserved first and last residue. Each record gives: V gene, clone size, J gene, D gene, CDR3 DNA, CDR3 protein. The D gene is left open where the match is weak. For some rows the clone size is stated as once, few or many, or as a class when expanded; others skip it.

>TRBV4-1|many|TRBJ2-2|TRBD2
TGCGCCAGCAGCCAAGGCCTTGACGGGAGGGGGAACACCGGGGAGCTGTTTTTT
CASSQGLDGRGNTGELFF
>TRBV5-6|many|TRBJ1-1|-
TGTGCCAGCAGCAGGCCCGGCCGGGGGAGTGACACTGAAGCTTTCTTT
CASSRPGRGSDTEAFF
>TRBV12-3/TRBV12-4|-|TRBJ2-7|TRBD2
TGTGCCAGCAGCCTCCAGCGGGAGGGGTCCTACGAGCAGTACTTC
CASSLQREGSYEQYF
>TRBV27|few|TRBJ1-2|TRBD1
TGTGCCAGCAGTTCCCCCTTGGACAGGTCACTCTATGGCTACACCTTC
CASSSPLDRSLYGYTF
>TRBV25-1|-|TRBJ1-5|TRBD1
TGTGCCAGCAGTGAATCCCGCCAGGGGGCCGCGGGGCCCCAGCATTTT
CASSESRQGAAGPQHF
>TRBV5-1|many|TRBJ2-7|-
TGTGCCAGCAGCTTAGGACGGACTTCCTACGAGCAGTACTTC
CASSLGRTSYEQYF
>TRBV9|many|TRBJ2-2|-
TGTGCCAGCAGCGTAGGACAGAACACCGGGGAGCTGTTTTTT
CASSVGQNTGELFF
>TRBV7-9|-|TRBJ2-5|-
TGTGCCAGCAGCTTAGTGAATGGGGGCTCCATTGAGACCCAGTACTTC
CASSLVNGGSIETQYF
>TRBV29-1|many|TRBJ1-1|-
TGCAGCGTCCTCTGGACCGGAACTGAAGCTTTCTTT
CSVLWTGTEAFF
>TRBV7-2|many|TRBJ1-1|-
TGTGCCAGCAGCATTACAGGGTTGACCGAAGCTTTCTTT
CASSITGLTEAFF
>TRBV5-1|-|TRBJ1-2|TRBD1
TGCGCCAGCAGCTCAGGACAGGGGATTCCCTATGGCTACACCTTC
CASSSGQGIPYGYTF
>TRBV7-8|few|TRBJ2-2|-
TGTGCCAGCAGCACCGCGGGTCCCACCGGGGAGCTGTTTTTT
CASSTAGPTGELFF
>TRBV3-1|many|TRBJ1-6|-
TGTGCCAGCAGCCAAGTGGCAGGGAGGGATTCACCCCTCCACTTT
CASSQVAGRDSPLHF
>TRBV9|-|TRBJ1-6|-
TGTGCCAGCAGCGTAGGGGAGGGATATAATTCACCCCTCCACTTT
CASSVGEGYNSPLHF
>TRBV7-2|many|TRBJ1-2|-
TGTGCCAGCAGCTTAGCTAATCGAGGCTATGGCTACACCTTC
CASSLANRGYGYTF
>TRBV7-2|few|TRBJ1-5|TRBD1
TGCGCCAGCAGCTTGGACGGGATTGGACGGTTACAGGGGGCGGTCAGAAGCAATCAGCCCCAGCATTTT
CASSLDGIGRLQGAVRSNQPQHF
>TRBV24-1|-|TRBJ2-7|-
TGTGCCACCAGTGATTTGCAGCCGGGGAGGGACAGCGAAAGGACCAGGTACGAGCAGTACTTC
CATSDLQPGRDSERTRYEQYF
>TRBV11-2|-|TRBJ1-5|-
TGTGCCAGCAGCTTAGGAAGCCAGGGCTTAAGTCAGCCCCAGCATTTT
CASSLGSQGLSQPQHF
>TRBV7-9|-|TRBJ2-5|-
TGTGCCAGCAGCTCCGGATCAGCTAGCGTTGGAGAGACCCAGTACTTC
CASSSGSASVGETQYF
>TRBV24-1|-|TRBJ1-5|-
TGTGCCACCAGTGCTAGATCGGCTGTCACGAATCAGCCCCAGCATTTT
CATSARSAVTNQPQHF
>TRBV29-1|-|TRBJ2-6|-
TGCAGCGTAAAGGTCTCTGGGGCCAACGTCCTGACTTTC
CSVKVSGANVLTF
>TRBV24-1|many|TRBJ2-7|-
TGTGCCACCAGTGATTCGAAGGTGCGTAACGAGCAGTACTTC
CATSDSKVRNEQYF
>TRBV7-2|many|TRBJ2-6|TRBD1
TGTGCCAGCAGGGGGACAGGGATCCTCGGGAGCTCGTCTGGGGCCAACGTCCTGACTTTC
CASRGTGILGSSSGANVLTF
>TRBV18|few|TRBJ1-1|-
TGTGCCAGCTCACTCAGGGTAGAGGGGAAGACTGAAGCTTTCTTT
CASSLRVEGKTEAFF
>TRBV7-1|once|TRBJ2-1|TRBD2
TGTGCCAGCAGTCTCAGGAGCGGGAGTCACAATGAGCAGTTCTTC
CASSLRSGSHNEQFF
>TRBV2|many|TRBJ1-1|-
TGTGCCAGCAGAAGGACTAACACTGAAGCTTTCTTT
CASRRTNTEAFF
>TRBV6-4|-|TRBJ1-2|TRBD1
TGTGCCAGCAGTGACGGGGGACAGGGCTATGGCTACACCTTC
CASSDGGQGYGYTF